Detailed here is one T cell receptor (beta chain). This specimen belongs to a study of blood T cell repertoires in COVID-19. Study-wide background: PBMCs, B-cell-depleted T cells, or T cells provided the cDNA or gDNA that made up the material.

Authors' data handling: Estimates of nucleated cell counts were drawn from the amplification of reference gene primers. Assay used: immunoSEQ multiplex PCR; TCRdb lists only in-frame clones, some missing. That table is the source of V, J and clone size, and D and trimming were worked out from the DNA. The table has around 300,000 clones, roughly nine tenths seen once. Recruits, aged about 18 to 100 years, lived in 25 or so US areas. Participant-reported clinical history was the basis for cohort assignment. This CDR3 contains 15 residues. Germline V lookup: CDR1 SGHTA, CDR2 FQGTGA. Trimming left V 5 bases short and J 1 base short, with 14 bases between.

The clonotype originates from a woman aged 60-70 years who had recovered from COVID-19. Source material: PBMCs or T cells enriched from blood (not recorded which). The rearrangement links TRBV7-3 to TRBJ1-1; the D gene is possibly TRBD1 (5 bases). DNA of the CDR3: TGTGCCAGCAGCCGAAGTGGGGCTACGAACACTGAAGCTTTCTTT. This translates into CASSRSGATNTEAFF.